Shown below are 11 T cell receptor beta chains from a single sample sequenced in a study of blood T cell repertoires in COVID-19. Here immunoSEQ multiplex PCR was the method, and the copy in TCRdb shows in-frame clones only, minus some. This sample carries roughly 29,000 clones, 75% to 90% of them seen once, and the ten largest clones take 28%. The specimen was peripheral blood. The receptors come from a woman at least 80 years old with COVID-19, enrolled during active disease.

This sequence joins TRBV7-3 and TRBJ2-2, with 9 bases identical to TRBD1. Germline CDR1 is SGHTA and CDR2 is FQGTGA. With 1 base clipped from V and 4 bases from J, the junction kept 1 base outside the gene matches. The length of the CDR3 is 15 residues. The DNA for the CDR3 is TGTGCCAGCAGCTTAAAGGGACAGGGCACCGGGGAGCTGTTTTTT. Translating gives CASSLKGQGTGELFF.

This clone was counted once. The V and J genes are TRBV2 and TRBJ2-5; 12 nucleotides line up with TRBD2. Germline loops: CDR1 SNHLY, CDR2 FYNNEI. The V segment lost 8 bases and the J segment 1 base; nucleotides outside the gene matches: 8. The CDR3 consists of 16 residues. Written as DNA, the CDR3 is TGTGCCAGCGGATCTGTGACTAGCGGGGGCCAAGAGACCCAGTACTTC. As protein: CASGSVTSGGQETQYF.

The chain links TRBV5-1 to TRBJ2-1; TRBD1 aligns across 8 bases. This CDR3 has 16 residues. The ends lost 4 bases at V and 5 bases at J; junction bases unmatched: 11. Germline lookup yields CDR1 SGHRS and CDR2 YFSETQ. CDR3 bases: TGCGCCAGCAGCCCGTTACCGGGACAGGTTAACAATGAGCAGTTCTTC. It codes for CASSPLPGQVNNEQFF.

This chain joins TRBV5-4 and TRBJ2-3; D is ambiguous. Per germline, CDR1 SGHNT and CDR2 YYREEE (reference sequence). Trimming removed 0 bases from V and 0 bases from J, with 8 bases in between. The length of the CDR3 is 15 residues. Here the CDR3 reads CASSLGRLSTDTQYF. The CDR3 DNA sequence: TGTGCCAGCAGCTTGGGGCGGCTTAGCACAGATACGCAGTATTTT.

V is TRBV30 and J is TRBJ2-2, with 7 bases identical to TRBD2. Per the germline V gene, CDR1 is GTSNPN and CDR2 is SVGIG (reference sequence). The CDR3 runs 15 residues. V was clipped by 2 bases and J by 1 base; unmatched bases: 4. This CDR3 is CAWSHLAGNTGELFF. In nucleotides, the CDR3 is TGTGCCTGGAGTCATTTAGCGGGGAACACCGGGGAGCTGTTTTTT.

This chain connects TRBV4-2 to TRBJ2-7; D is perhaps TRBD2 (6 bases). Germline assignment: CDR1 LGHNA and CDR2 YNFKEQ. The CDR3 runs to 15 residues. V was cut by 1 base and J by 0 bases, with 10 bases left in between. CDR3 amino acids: CASSQAGVSSYEQYF. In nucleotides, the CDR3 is TGTGCCAGCAGCCAAGCGGGAGTCAGCTCCTACGAGCAGTACTTC.

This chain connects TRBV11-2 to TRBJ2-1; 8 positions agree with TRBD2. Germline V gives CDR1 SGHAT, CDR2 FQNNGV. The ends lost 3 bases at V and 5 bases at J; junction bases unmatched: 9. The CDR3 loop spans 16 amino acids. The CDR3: CASSLVGSGTDNEQFF. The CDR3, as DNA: TGTGCCAGCAGCTTGGTAGGTAGCGGGACCGACAATGAGCAGTTCTTC.

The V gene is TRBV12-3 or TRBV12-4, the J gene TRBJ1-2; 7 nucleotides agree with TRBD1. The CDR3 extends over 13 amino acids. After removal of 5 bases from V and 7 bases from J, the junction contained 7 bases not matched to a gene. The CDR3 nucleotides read TGTGCCAGCAGTCCCCGCAGACAGGGTGGCTACACCTTC. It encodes CASSPRRQGGYTF.

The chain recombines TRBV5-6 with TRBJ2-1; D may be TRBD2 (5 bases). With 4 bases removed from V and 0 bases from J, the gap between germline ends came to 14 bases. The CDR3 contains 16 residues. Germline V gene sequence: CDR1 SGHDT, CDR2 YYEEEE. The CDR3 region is CASSTEPGSSYNEQFF. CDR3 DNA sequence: TGTGCCAGCAGCACCGAGCCTGGGAGCTCCTACAATGAGCAGTTCTTC.

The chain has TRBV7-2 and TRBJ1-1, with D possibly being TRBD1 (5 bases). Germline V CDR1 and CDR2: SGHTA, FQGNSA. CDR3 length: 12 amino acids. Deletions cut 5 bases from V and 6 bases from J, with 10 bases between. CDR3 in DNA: TGTGCCAGCAGCCCACGGGGGTCTGAAGCTTTCTTT. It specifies CASSPRGSEAFF.

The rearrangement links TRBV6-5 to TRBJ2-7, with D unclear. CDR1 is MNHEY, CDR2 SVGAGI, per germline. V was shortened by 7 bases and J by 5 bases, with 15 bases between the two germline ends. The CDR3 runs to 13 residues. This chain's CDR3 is CASTRPSTNEQYF. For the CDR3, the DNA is TGTGCCAGCACCCGCCCGTCTACTAACGAGCAGTACTTC.